The rows below give T cell receptor beta chains drawn from one sample of a study of blood T cell repertoires in COVID-19. Assay used: immunoSEQ multiplex PCR; TCRdb lists only in-frame clones, some missing. The sample consists of under 250,000 clones, about 90% of them appearing once. The sequencing input was peripheral blood. These receptors were obtained from a man aged 80 or over with acute or convalescent COVID-19. CDR3s include the opening cysteine and the closing phenylalanine or tryptophan. The D gene is left open where the match is weak. Not all rows give a size; the values are once, few, many and, for expanded clones, a class.

D: -; J: TRBJ2-7; V: TRBV3-1/TRBV3-2; size: -; DNA: TGTGCCAGCAGCCAAGCCAGGAACTCCTACGAGCAGTACTTC; CDR3: CASSQARNSYEQYF
D: -; J: TRBJ1-2; V: TRBV3-1/TRBV3-2; size: -; DNA: TGTGCCAGCAGCCAAGACGCCAGGCCCTATGGCTACACCTTC; CDR3: CASSQDARPYGYTF
D: -; J: TRBJ2-1; V: TRBV5-1; size: -; DNA: TGCGCCAGCAGCCAGGTCTTCGGGACAAACTACAATGAGCAGTTCTTC; CDR3: CASSQVFGTNYNEQFF
D: -; J: TRBJ1-6; V: TRBV15; size: -; DNA: TGTGCCACCAGCGTTCAGTATAATTCACCCCTCCACTTT; CDR3: CATSVQYNSPLHF
D: TRBD1; J: TRBJ1-1; V: TRBV3-1/TRBV3-2; size: once; DNA: TGTGCCAGCATAGGGACAGGGGGACGGACTGAAGCTTTCTTT; CDR3: CASIGTGGRTEAFF
D: TRBD1; J: TRBJ1-2; V: TRBV6-2/TRBV6-3; size: -; DNA: TGTGCCAGCAGTTACTCTCTCACAGGGGGTGACTATGGCTACACCTTC; CDR3: CASSYSLTGGDYGYTF
D: TRBD1; J: TRBJ1-2; V: TRBV2; size: few; DNA: TGTGCCAGCACCAGGACAGGGGACTTCTATGGCTACACCTTC; CDR3: CASTRTGDFYGYTF
D: TRBD1; J: TRBJ1-6; V: TRBV6-1; size: -; DNA: TGTGCCAGCAGTGAAGGGACAGGGATCCACTTT; CDR3: CASSEGTGIHF
D: -; J: TRBJ1-3; V: TRBV9; size: -; DNA: TGTGCCAGCAGCTCCAACAGGGATTTTGGAAACACCATATATTTT; CDR3: CASSSNRDFGNTIYF
D: -; J: TRBJ1-5; V: TRBV7-8; size: once; DNA: TGTGCCAGCAGCGGCCAAGGCGGAGATGAAGGGCCCCAGCATTTT; CDR3: CASSGQGGDEGPQHF
D: TRBD2; J: TRBJ2-3; V: TRBV27; size: -; DNA: TGTGCCAGCAGAACTAGACTAGCGGGCTTCACAGATACGCAGTATTTT; CDR3: CASRTRLAGFTDTQYF
D: -; J: TRBJ1-2; V: TRBV4-3; size: few; DNA: TGCGCCAGCAGCCAAGTCCCGGGATATTATGGCTACACCTTC; CDR3: CASSQVPGYYGYTF
D: TRBD2; J: TRBJ2-5; V: TRBV6-1; size: few; DNA: TGTGCCAGCAGTGGGACTAGCGGGAGGGCCGCAGAGACCCAGTACTTC; CDR3: CASSGTSGRAAETQYF
D: TRBD1; J: TRBJ1-4; V: TRBV28; size: once; DNA: TGTGCCAGCAGTTCCCTGACAGGGGGCGCAGAAAAACTGTTTTTT; CDR3: CASSSLTGGAEKLFF
D: TRBD2; J: TRBJ2-2; V: TRBV18; size: -; DNA: TGTGCCAGCACCAAAACTGACGGGGGGAATGCCGGGGAGCTGTTTTTT; CDR3: CASTKTDGGNAGELFF
D: TRBD1; J: TRBJ2-5; V: TRBV5-1; size: -; DNA: TGCGCCAGCAGCGCGGGACAGGGGCATCAAGAGACCCAGTACTTC; CDR3: CASSAGQGHQETQYF
D: -; J: TRBJ1-3; V: TRBV5-5; size: -; DNA: TGTGCCAGCAGTTTGACAGCTTCTTCTGGAAACACCATATATTTT; CDR3: CASSLTASSGNTIYF
D: -; J: TRBJ1-2; V: TRBV9; size: -; DNA: TGTGCCAGCAGCGTAGGGAGAGGCCCACTTAACTATGGCTACACCTTC; CDR3: CASSVGRGPLNYGYTF
D: -; J: TRBJ1-6; V: TRBV6-5; size: -; DNA: TGTGCCAGCAGCCTTGCGCGAACACCCCTCCACTTT; CDR3: CASSLARTPLHF
D: TRBD2; J: TRBJ2-1; V: TRBV27; size: -; DNA: TGTGCCAGCAGAGGCGGGGTGTCTAGCGGGACCTACAATGAGCAGTTCTTC; CDR3: CASRGGVSSGTYNEQFF
D: -; J: TRBJ2-3; V: TRBV13; size: -; DNA: TGTGCCAGCAGCTTTCGCAGGCCCCCAGATACGCAGTATTTT; CDR3: CASSFRRPPDTQYF
D: -; J: TRBJ2-7; V: TRBV5-6; size: -; DNA: TGTGCCAGCAGCCAGAACTCCTACGAGCAGTACTTC; CDR3: CASSQNSYEQYF
D: TRBD1; J: TRBJ1-1; V: TRBV2; size: -; DNA: TGTGCCAGACAACTAACAGGGGGCGGCACTGAAGCTTTCTTT; CDR3: CARQLTGGGTEAFF
D: TRBD1; J: TRBJ2-4; V: TRBV5-5; size: -; DNA: TGTGCCAGCAGGTTCGAGGGGGCGGCCAAAAACATTCAGTACTTC; CDR3: CASRFEGAAKNIQYF
D: TRBD1; J: TRBJ1-2; V: TRBV29-1; size: -; DNA: TGCAGCGTTGACGCGACAGGGGCCTATGGCTACACCTTC; CDR3: CSVDATGAYGYTF
D: -; J: TRBJ1-5; V: TRBV24-1; size: -; DNA: TGTGCCACCAGTGACCCCGGGTCACCCCAGCATTTT; CDR3: CATSDPGSPQHF
D: -; J: TRBJ2-7; V: TRBV20-1; size: few; DNA: TGCAGTGCCACCCCCGCTATTGAGCAGTACTTC; CDR3: CSATPAIEQYF
D: TRBD1; J: TRBJ1-4; V: TRBV5-1; size: -; DNA: TGCGCCAGCAGCCGAGGACAGGGTGAAGAAAAACTGTTTTTT; CDR3: CASSRGQGEEKLFF
D: TRBD2; J: TRBJ2-5; V: TRBV5-6; size: once; DNA: TGTGCCAGCAGCTTATGGACTAGCGGGAGCCAAGAGACCCAGTACTTC; CDR3: CASSLWTSGSQETQYF
D: TRBD1; J: TRBJ2-3; V: TRBV19; size: few; DNA: TGTGCCAGTAGTCCGACAGGGGCCCCAGATACGCAGTATTTT; CDR3: CASSPTGAPDTQYF
D: TRBD1; J: TRBJ1-5; V: TRBV4-3; size: -; DNA: TGCGCCAGCAGCCAAGGGACAGGGTATCAGCCCCAGCATTTT; CDR3: CASSQGTGYQPQHF
D: TRBD1; J: TRBJ2-2; V: TRBV7-2; size: -; DNA: TGTGCCAGCAGCGTCCGGGACAGGGGGCTCACCGGGGAGCTGTTTTTT; CDR3: CASSVRDRGLTGELFF
D: TRBD1; J: TRBJ2-5; V: TRBV9; size: -; DNA: TGTGCCAGCACCGCGAACAGGGGGTACGGAGAGACCCAGTACTTC; CDR3: CASTANRGYGETQYF
D: -; J: TRBJ2-1; V: TRBV19; size: -; DNA: TGTGCCAGTAGTACCCAGGGCAGGGCGAGCTCCTACAATGAGCAGTTCTTC; CDR3: CASSTQGRASSYNEQFF
D: TRBD1; J: TRBJ1-1; V: TRBV3-1/TRBV3-2; size: -; DNA: TGTGCCAGCAGCGCACAGGGGAGGAACACTGAAGCTTTCTTT; CDR3: CASSAQGRNTEAFF
D: TRBD1; J: TRBJ1-5; V: TRBV2; size: -; DNA: TGTGCCAGCAGTACTGACAGGGGGTCGGGTGAGCCCCAGCATTTT; CDR3: CASSTDRGSGEPQHF
D: TRBD2; J: TRBJ2-1; V: TRBV7-3; size: -; DNA: TGTGCCAGCAGCTCCACTAGCGGGGGGATAATTTCGGGGCAGTTCTTC; CDR3: CASSSTSGGIISGQFF
D: -; J: TRBJ1-3; V: TRBV28; size: -; DNA: TGTGCCAGCAGTTTATTATTGGGGAGCGGAAACACCATATATTTT; CDR3: CASSLLLGSGNTIYF
D: TRBD2; J: TRBJ2-2; V: TRBV9; size: -; DNA: TGTGCCAGCAGCGTAGGGTTAGGACTAGCGACTAACACCGGGGAGCTGTTTTTT; CDR3: CASSVGLGLATNTGELFF
D: TRBD2; J: TRBJ2-7; V: TRBV5-1; size: -; DNA: TGCGCCAGCAGCTCCTTCGGACTAGCGGGAGTAGACGAGCAGTACTTC; CDR3: CASSSFGLAGVDEQYF
D: -; J: TRBJ2-2; V: TRBV5-6; size: once; DNA: TGTGCCAGCAGCCCCGAGACCGGGGAGCTGTTTTTT; CDR3: CASSPETGELFF
D: -; J: TRBJ1-2; V: TRBV4-1; size: -; DNA: TGCGCCAGCAGCCAAGGTCCCGGGGGGGGAGGTGGCTACACCTTC; CDR3: CASSQGPGGGGGYTF
D: -; J: TRBJ1-4; V: TRBV10-3; size: -; DNA: TGTGCCATCAGTGAGTCGCAGGGAAGAGATGAAAAACTGTTTTTT; CDR3: CAISESQGRDEKLFF
D: -; J: TRBJ2-7; V: TRBV2; size: -; DNA: TGTGCCACCTCAGACTGGGAGGCAGGGAACAACGAGCAGTACTTC; CDR3: CATSDWEAGNNEQYF
D: TRBD1; J: TRBJ2-1; V: TRBV14; size: few; DNA: TGTGCCAGCAGCCAAATCGGGACAGGTAACTACAATGAGCAGTTCTTC; CDR3: CASSQIGTGNYNEQFF
D: TRBD2; J: TRBJ2-3; V: TRBV9; size: -; DNA: TGTGCCAGCACAAGCGGGAGGACAGATACGCAGTATTTT; CDR3: CASTSGRTDTQYF
D: TRBD1; J: TRBJ1-4; V: TRBV6-2/TRBV6-3; size: -; DNA: TGTGCCAGCAGTTCCGGGACAGGGCGAGGAAAACTGTTTTTT; CDR3: CASSSGTGRGKLFF
D: -; J: TRBJ1-2; V: TRBV20-1; size: -; DNA: TGCAGTGCTCCAGACTATGGCTACACCTTC; CDR3: CSAPDYGYTF
D: TRBD1; J: TRBJ2-1; V: TRBV5-1; size: -; DNA: TGCGCCAGCAGCTTGGCCTGGGCAGGGGGCAATGAGCAGTTCTTC; CDR3: CASSLAWAGGNEQFF